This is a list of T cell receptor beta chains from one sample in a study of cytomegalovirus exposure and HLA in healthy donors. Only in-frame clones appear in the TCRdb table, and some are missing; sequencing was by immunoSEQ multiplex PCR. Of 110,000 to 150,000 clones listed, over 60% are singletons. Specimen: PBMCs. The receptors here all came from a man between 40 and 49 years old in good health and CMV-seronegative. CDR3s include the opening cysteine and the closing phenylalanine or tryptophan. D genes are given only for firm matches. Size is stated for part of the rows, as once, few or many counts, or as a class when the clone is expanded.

CDR3 protein: CASSLPHRVLYGYTF
CDR3 DNA: TGTGCCAGCAGCTTACCCCACAGGGTACTCTATGGCTACACCTTC
clone size: .
V gene: TRBV7-2
J gene: TRBJ1-2
D gene: .

CDR3 protein: CASSSSGTSGTSSYEQYF
CDR3 DNA: TGCGCCAGCAGCTCCTCCGGGACTAGCGGGACGAGCTCCTACGAGCAGTACTTC
clone size: .
V gene: TRBV5-1
J gene: TRBJ2-7
D gene: TRBD2

CDR3 protein: CASSFRRSYEQYF
CDR3 DNA: TGTGCCAGCAGTTTTCGCAGGTCCTACGAGCAGTACTTC
clone size: .
V gene: TRBV28
J gene: TRBJ2-7
D gene: .

CDR3 protein: CASSYGRSSYEQYF
CDR3 DNA: TGTGCCAGCAGCTATGGCAGATCCTCCTACGAGCAGTACTTC
clone size: few
V gene: TRBV7-8
J gene: TRBJ2-7
D gene: .

CDR3 protein: CASSLSRDTEAFF
CDR3 DNA: TGCGCCAGCAGCTTAAGCAGGGACACTGAAGCTTTCTTT
clone size: .
V gene: TRBV5-1
J gene: TRBJ1-1
D gene: .

CDR3 protein: CASEGTGGDQPQHF
CDR3 DNA: TGTGCCAGCGAGGGGACAGGAGGCGATCAGCCCCAGCATTTT
clone size: once
V gene: TRBV6-1
J gene: TRBJ1-5
D gene: TRBD1

CDR3 protein: CASSVVGGLAGGDEQFF
CDR3 DNA: TGTGCCAGCAGCGTAGTCGGAGGGCTAGCGGGAGGAGATGAGCAGTTCTTC
clone size: .
V gene: TRBV9
J gene: TRBJ2-1
D gene: TRBD2

CDR3 protein: CSATQGYGYTF
CDR3 DNA: TGCAGTGCTACTCAGGGCTATGGCTACACCTTC
clone size: .
V gene: TRBV20-1
J gene: TRBJ1-2
D gene: .

CDR3 protein: CASSLGQGGEETQYF
CDR3 DNA: TGTGCCAGCAGTTTAGGACAGGGTGGCGAAGAGACCCAGTACTTC
clone size: .
V gene: TRBV28
J gene: TRBJ2-5
D gene: TRBD1

CDR3 protein: CATEGGPNYGYTF
CDR3 DNA: TGTGCCACTGAAGGGGGCCCCAACTATGGCTACACCTTC
clone size: .
V gene: TRBV10-3
J gene: TRBJ1-2
D gene: TRBD1

CDR3 protein: CASSRDRGLQETQYF
CDR3 DNA: TGTGCCAGCAGCCGGGACAGGGGGCTACAAGAGACCCAGTACTTC
clone size: few
V gene: TRBV7-6
J gene: TRBJ2-5
D gene: TRBD1

CDR3 protein: CATNTGEINQPQHF
CDR3 DNA: TGTGCCACCAACACTGGAGAAATCAATCAGCCCCAGCATTTT
clone size: few
V gene: TRBV15
J gene: TRBJ1-5
D gene: .

CDR3 protein: CASSIDLLRGRDYSNQPQHF
CDR3 DNA: TGTGCCAGTAGTATAGATCTATTGAGGGGGCGCGATTATAGCAATCAGCCCCAGCATTTT
clone size: few
V gene: TRBV19
J gene: TRBJ1-5
D gene: TRBD1

CDR3 protein: CASSEPMPLHF
CDR3 DNA: TGTGCCAGCAGTGAACCCATGCCCCTCCACTTT
clone size: once
V gene: TRBV6-1
J gene: TRBJ1-6
D gene: .

CDR3 protein: CASSYSSPYNEQFF
CDR3 DNA: TGTGCCAGCAGTTACTCGTCTCCCTACAATGAGCAGTTCTTC
clone size: .
V gene: TRBV6-5
J gene: TRBJ2-1
D gene: .

CDR3 protein: CASSLGTGLATEAFF
CDR3 DNA: TGTGCCAGCAGCTTGGGGACAGGGCTCGCCACTGAAGCTTTCTTT
clone size: .
V gene: TRBV7-9
J gene: TRBJ1-1
D gene: TRBD1

CDR3 protein: CASRGAGERETQYF
CDR3 DNA: TGCGCCAGCAGGGGGGCAGGGGAGAGAGAGACCCAGTACTTC
clone size: .
V gene: TRBV5-1
J gene: TRBJ2-5
D gene: .

CDR3 protein: CASSLGLETGELFF
CDR3 DNA: TGCGCCAGCAGCTTGGGACTAGAGACCGGGGAGCTGTTTTTT
clone size: .
V gene: TRBV5-1
J gene: TRBJ2-2
D gene: .

CDR3 protein: CASSAVPTGGLYEQYF
CDR3 DNA: TGTGCCAGCAGCGCCGTACCGACAGGGGGCTTATACGAGCAGTACTTC
clone size: .
V gene: TRBV9
J gene: TRBJ2-7
D gene: TRBD1

CDR3 protein: CASSGGVAGNTGELFF
CDR3 DNA: TGTGCCAGCAGCGGGGGGGTAGCGGGAAACACCGGGGAGCTGTTTTTT
clone size: .
V gene: TRBV5-4
J gene: TRBJ2-2
D gene: TRBD2

CDR3 protein: CASTGTGSRTQYF
CDR3 DNA: TGTGCCAGCACCGGGACAGGGTCCCGCACCCAGTACTTC
clone size: .
V gene: TRBV28
J gene: TRBJ2-5
D gene: TRBD1

CDR3 protein: CASSTLTSSYEQYF
CDR3 DNA: TGTGCCAGCAGCACCTTGACAAGCTCCTACGAGCAGTACTTC
clone size: once
V gene: TRBV5-6
J gene: TRBJ2-7
D gene: .

CDR3 protein: CASRKGGAVRVYEQYF
CDR3 DNA: TGTGCCAGCAGGAAGGGTGGGGCAGTCAGAGTCTACGAGCAGTACTTC
clone size: .
V gene: TRBV2
J gene: TRBJ2-7
D gene: .

CDR3 protein: CASSDPREVAEAFF
CDR3 DNA: TGTGCCAGCAGTGACCCCAGGGAGGTCGCTGAAGCTTTCTTT
clone size: many
V gene: TRBV25-1
J gene: TRBJ1-1
D gene: .

CDR3 protein: CASSISASGSSYEQYF
CDR3 DNA: TGTGCCAGTAGTATTTCTGCCTCCGGGTCCTCCTACGAGCAGTACTTC
clone size: few
V gene: TRBV19
J gene: TRBJ2-7
D gene: .

CDR3 protein: CASSGGQDHEKLFF
CDR3 DNA: TGTGCCAGCAGTGGGGGACAGGACCACGAAAAACTGTTTTTT
clone size: few
V gene: TRBV6-5
J gene: TRBJ1-4
D gene: TRBD1

CDR3 protein: CASSIVSGKTYEQYF
CDR3 DNA: TGTGCCAGTAGTATTGTAAGCGGGAAAACCTACGAGCAGTACTTC
clone size: .
V gene: TRBV19
J gene: TRBJ2-7
D gene: TRBD2

CDR3 protein: CASSSIDREMNTEAFF
CDR3 DNA: TGTGCCAGCAGCTCGATCGACAGGGAAATGAACACTGAAGCTTTCTTT
clone size: .
V gene: TRBV7-2
J gene: TRBJ1-1
D gene: TRBD1

CDR3 protein: CASSLGRQGGYTF
CDR3 DNA: TGTGCCAGCAGCTTGGGGCGGCAGGGCGGCTACACCTTC
clone size: once
V gene: TRBV5-6
J gene: TRBJ1-2
D gene: .

CDR3 protein: CAISEREIYEQYF
CDR3 DNA: TGTGCCATCAGCGAGCGGGAGATCTACGAGCAGTACTTC
clone size: .
V gene: TRBV10-3
J gene: TRBJ2-7
D gene: TRBD2

CDR3 protein: CASRGLAEGNEQFF
CDR3 DNA: TGTGCCAGCAGGGGACTAGCGGAGGGCAATGAGCAGTTCTTC
clone size: .
V gene: TRBV6-6
J gene: TRBJ2-1
D gene: TRBD2

CDR3 protein: CASSFSGQGAETQYF
CDR3 DNA: TGTGCCAGCAGCTTTAGTGGGCAGGGGGCTGAGACCCAGTACTTC
clone size: .
V gene: TRBV7-7
J gene: TRBJ2-5
D gene: TRBD1

CDR3 protein: CASSAGLHGYTF
CDR3 DNA: TGTGCCAGCAGCGCCGGACTTCATGGCTACACCTTC
clone size: .
V gene: TRBV9
J gene: TRBJ1-2
D gene: .

CDR3 protein: CASSYGQGTYGYTF
CDR3 DNA: TGTGCCAGCAGCTATGGGCAGGGGACCTATGGCTACACCTTC
clone size: .
V gene: TRBV7-9
J gene: TRBJ1-2
D gene: .

CDR3 protein: CASSGTGPYEQYF
CDR3 DNA: TGTGCCAGCTCCGGGACAGGCCCCTACGAGCAGTACTTC
clone size: .
V gene: TRBV6-1
J gene: TRBJ2-7
D gene: TRBD1

CDR3 protein: CASSLDRGLSPLHF
CDR3 DNA: TGTGCCAGCAGCTTGGACAGGGGGTTATCACCCCTCCACTTT
clone size: few
V gene: TRBV5-4
J gene: TRBJ1-6
D gene: TRBD1

CDR3 protein: CASSVYGGGDEQYF
CDR3 DNA: TGTGCCAGCAGCGTATATGGAGGGGGCGACGAGCAGTACTTC
clone size: .
V gene: TRBV9
J gene: TRBJ2-7
D gene: .

CDR3 protein: CASSRDRASGNTIYF
CDR3 DNA: TGTGCCAGCAGCCGTGACAGGGCCTCTGGAAACACCATATATTTT
clone size: few
V gene: TRBV5-4
J gene: TRBJ1-3
D gene: TRBD1

CDR3 protein: CASSLVSQGTEAFF
CDR3 DNA: TGCGCCAGCAGCTTGGTGTCGCAGGGGACTGAAGCTTTCTTT
clone size: few
V gene: TRBV5-1
J gene: TRBJ1-1
D gene: .

CDR3 protein: CAWSVQRDKSDGNTIYF
CDR3 DNA: TGTGCCTGGAGCGTCCAACGGGACAAGTCCGACGGAAACACCATATATTTT
clone size: once
V gene: TRBV30
J gene: TRBJ1-3
D gene: .

CDR3 protein: CASSQEGSGVYEQYF
CDR3 DNA: TGCGCCAGCAGCCAAGAGGGTAGCGGCGTCTACGAGCAGTACTTC
clone size: .
V gene: TRBV4-1
J gene: TRBJ2-7
D gene: .

CDR3 protein: CASSADRESHEQYF
CDR3 DNA: TGCGCCAGCAGCGCGGACAGGGAGAGTCACGAGCAGTACTTC
clone size: .
V gene: TRBV5-1
J gene: TRBJ2-7
D gene: TRBD1

CDR3 protein: CASSQERRGAGYEQYF
CDR3 DNA: TGCGCCAGCAGCCAAGAGAGGCGGGGGGCCGGCTACGAGCAGTACTTC
clone size: .
V gene: TRBV4-1
J gene: TRBJ2-7
D gene: TRBD2

CDR3 protein: CATSGTAGGPTDTQYF
CDR3 DNA: TGTGCCACCAGCGGAACAGCGGGAGGGCCGACAGATACGCAGTATTTT
clone size: .
V gene: TRBV15
J gene: TRBJ2-3
D gene: TRBD2

CDR3 protein: CASSLGGGRQNSPLHF
CDR3 DNA: TGCGCCAGCAGCTTGGGAGGCGGAAGGCAGAATTCACCCCTCCACTTT
clone size: few
V gene: TRBV5-1
J gene: TRBJ1-6
D gene: .

CDR3 protein: CASSLDRVGGYTF
CDR3 DNA: TGTGCCAGCAGCTTGGACAGGGTGGGAGGCTACACCTTC
clone size: .
V gene: TRBV5-8
J gene: TRBJ1-2
D gene: .

CDR3 protein: CASSSVQGASYNEQFF
CDR3 DNA: TGCGCCAGCAGCTCTGTACAGGGGGCATCCTACAATGAGCAGTTCTTC
clone size: .
V gene: TRBV5-1
J gene: TRBJ2-1
D gene: TRBD1

CDR3 protein: CARGRGNTIYF
CDR3 DNA: TGTGCCAGGGGCCGAGGAAACACCATATATTTT
clone size: .
V gene: TRBV19
J gene: TRBJ1-3
D gene: .

CDR3 protein: CAWSPGQEGTYEQYF
CDR3 DNA: TGTGCCTGGAGTCCGGGACAGGAAGGAACCTACGAGCAGTACTTC
clone size: .
V gene: TRBV30
J gene: TRBJ2-7
D gene: TRBD1

CDR3 protein: CASSLSRGAYYGYTF
CDR3 DNA: TGTGCCAGCAGCTTGTCCCGCGGCGCTTACTATGGCTACACCTTC
clone size: .
V gene: TRBV5-6
J gene: TRBJ1-2
D gene: .

CDR3 protein: CASSPRTSIYTGELFF
CDR3 DNA: TGTGCCAGCAGCCCTCGGACTAGTATTTACACCGGGGAGCTGTTTTTT
clone size: .
V gene: TRBV7-2
J gene: TRBJ2-2
D gene: TRBD2

CDR3 protein: CASGVGGQETQYF
CDR3 DNA: TGTGCCAGCGGGGTCGGGGGACAAGAGACCCAGTACTTC
clone size: once
V gene: TRBV11-3
J gene: TRBJ2-5
D gene: .

CDR3 protein: CASSFNARYEQYF
CDR3 DNA: TGTGCCAGCAGTTTCAACGCCCGCTACGAGCAGTACTTC
clone size: .
V gene: TRBV6-5
J gene: TRBJ2-7
D gene: .

CDR3 protein: CASSYLRGNTDTQYF
CDR3 DNA: TGTGCCAGCAGTTACTTGCGGGGGAACACAGATACGCAGTATTTT
clone size: .
V gene: TRBV6-6
J gene: TRBJ2-3
D gene: TRBD2

CDR3 protein: CASSGSGNMASTGELFF
CDR3 DNA: TGTGCCAGCAGTGGATCGGGAAATATGGCGAGCACCGGGGAGCTGTTTTTT
clone size: .
V gene: TRBV25-1
J gene: TRBJ2-2
D gene: .